One sample yielded the 2 T cell receptor beta chains listed below, sequenced in a study. A single record per CDR3 protein comes from TCRdb applying MiXCR to the 5' RACE reads. This sample has some 30,000 distinct CDR3 sequences, with 26% found just once. Sequenced: naive CD4+ T cells sorted from a lymph node. Sample subset: naive CD4+ T cells, CD4+CD45RA+CD25-. These receptors were obtained from a female donor with breast cancer.

This clonotype was observed a handful of times. J is TRBJ1-6 and V is TRBV6-5; a possible D gene is TRBD1 (5 bases). Germline CDR1 is MNHEY and CDR2 is SVGAGI. Trimming took 7 bases from V and 0 from J, leaving 13 bases between them. CDR3 length equals 16 residues. Written as DNA, the CDR3 is TGTGCCAGCATGCCGGGGCCAAGCTCCTATAATTCACCCCTCCACTTT. It encodes CASMPGPSSYNSPLHF.

There are many counts of this clonotype. The CDR3 coding sequence is TGTGCCAGCAGAGGCAGCCACTACGAGCAGTACTTC. It encodes CASRGSHYEQYF. The V gene is TRBV6-1, the J gene TRBJ2-7; D is unclear. The CDR3 covers 12 residues. Germline V gene sequence: CDR1 MNHNS, CDR2 SASEGT. V was clipped by 6 bases and J by 3 bases, with 9 bases between them.